This T cell receptor beta chain appears in the sequencing data of a study of blood T cell repertoires in COVID-19. The wider study: Collection of acute and convalescent COVID-19 samples took place in the United States, Italy and Spain. The cDNA or gDNA used as material had been derived from T cells, B-cell-depleted T cells, or PBMCs.

With V trimmed by 6 bases and J by 2 bases, 7 bases remained unmatched. There are 14 residues in the CDR3. Study processing details: Counts of nucleated cells, estimated from reference gene primer amplification, were obtained. TCRdb's table, derived via immunoSEQ multiplex PCR, lists solely in-frame clones and lacks some. The DNA was the basis for D and trimming; V, J and clone size are from that table. The sample consists of about 42,000 clones, around 76% of them appearing once. This clone turned up a few times. The chain couples TRBV23-1 to TRBJ2-7; 7 bases are shared with TRBD1. TRBV23-1 is an ORF, and what it does is uncertain. The receptor was isolated from a man aged 65-85 years with active or convalescent COVID-19. The sequencing input was peripheral blood. Here the CDR3 reads CASRKTGFPYEQYF. The CDR3 DNA follows: TGCGCCAGCAGGAAGACAGGGTTTCCCTACGAGCAGTACTTC.